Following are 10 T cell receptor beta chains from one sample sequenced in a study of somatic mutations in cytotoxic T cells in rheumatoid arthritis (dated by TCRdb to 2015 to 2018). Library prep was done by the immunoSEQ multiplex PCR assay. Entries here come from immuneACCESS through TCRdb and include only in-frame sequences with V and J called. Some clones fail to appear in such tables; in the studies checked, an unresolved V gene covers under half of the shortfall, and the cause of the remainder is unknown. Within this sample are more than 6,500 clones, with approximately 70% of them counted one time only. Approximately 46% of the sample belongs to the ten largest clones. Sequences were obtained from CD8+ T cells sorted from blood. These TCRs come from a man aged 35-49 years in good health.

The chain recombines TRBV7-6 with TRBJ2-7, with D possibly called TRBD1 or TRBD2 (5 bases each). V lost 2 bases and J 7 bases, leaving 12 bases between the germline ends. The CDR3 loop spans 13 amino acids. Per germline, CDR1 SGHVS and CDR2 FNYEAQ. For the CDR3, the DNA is TGTGCCAGCAGCTTACAGCGTGGGGGTGAGCAGTACGTC. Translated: CASSLQRGGEQYV.

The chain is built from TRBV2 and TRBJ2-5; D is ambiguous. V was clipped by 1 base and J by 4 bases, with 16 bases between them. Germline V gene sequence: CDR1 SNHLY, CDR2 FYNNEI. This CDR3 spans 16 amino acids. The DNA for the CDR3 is TGTGCCAGCAGTGAAGTGCCGGCCAGTCGCGTAGAGACCCAGTACTTC. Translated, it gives CASSEVPASRVETQYF. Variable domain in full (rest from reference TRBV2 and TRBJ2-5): EPEVTQTPSHQVTQMGQEVILRCVPISNHLYFYWYRQILGQKVEFLVSFYNNEISEKSEIFDDQFSVERPDGSNFTLKIRSTKLEDSAMYFCASSEVPASRVETQYFGPGTRLLVL.

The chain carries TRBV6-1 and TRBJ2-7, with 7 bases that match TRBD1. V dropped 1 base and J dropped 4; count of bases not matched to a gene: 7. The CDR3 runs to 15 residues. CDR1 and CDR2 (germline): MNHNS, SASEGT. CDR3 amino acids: CASSEGRAGGYEQYV. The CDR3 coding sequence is TGTGCCAGCAGTGAAGGAAGGGCAGGGGGTTACGAGCAGTACGTC.

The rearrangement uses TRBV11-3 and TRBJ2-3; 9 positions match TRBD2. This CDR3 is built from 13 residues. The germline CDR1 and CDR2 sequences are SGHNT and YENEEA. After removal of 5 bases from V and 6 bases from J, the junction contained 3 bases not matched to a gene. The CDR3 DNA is TGTGCCAGCAGCGTTAGCGGGAGTGATACGCAGTATTTT. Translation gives CASSVSGSDTQYF.

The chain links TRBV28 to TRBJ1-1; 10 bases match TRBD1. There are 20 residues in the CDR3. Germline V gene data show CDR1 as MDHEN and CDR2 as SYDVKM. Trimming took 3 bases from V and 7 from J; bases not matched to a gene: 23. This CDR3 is CASSFSLDRGFLGTRFEAFF. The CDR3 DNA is TGTGCCAGCAGTTTTTCGCTGGACAGGGGGTTTCTCGGAACTCGGTTTGAAGCTTTCTTT.

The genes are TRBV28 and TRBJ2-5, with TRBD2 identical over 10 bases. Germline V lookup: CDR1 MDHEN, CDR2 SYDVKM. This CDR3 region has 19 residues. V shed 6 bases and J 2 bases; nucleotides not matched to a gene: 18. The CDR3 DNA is TGTGCCAGCAGCCAGACTGTAGCGGGGGGCATTGTGGGGCAAGAGACCCAGTACTTC. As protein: CASSQTVAGGIVGQETQYF.

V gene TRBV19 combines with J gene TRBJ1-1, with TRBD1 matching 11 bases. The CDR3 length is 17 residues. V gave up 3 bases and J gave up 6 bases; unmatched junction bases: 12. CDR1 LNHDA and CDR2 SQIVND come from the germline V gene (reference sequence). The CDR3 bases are TGTGCCAGTAGTATTCGTACTCCGGGACAGGGGGGTCCTGAAGCTTTCTTT. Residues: CASSIRTPGQGGPEAFF.

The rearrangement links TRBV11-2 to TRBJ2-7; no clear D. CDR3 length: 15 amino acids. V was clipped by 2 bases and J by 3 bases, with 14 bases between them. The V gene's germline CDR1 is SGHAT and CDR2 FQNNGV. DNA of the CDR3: TGTGCCAGCAGCTTATTTGTTGGGCAGATCTACGAGCAGTACTTC. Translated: CASSLFVGQIYEQYF. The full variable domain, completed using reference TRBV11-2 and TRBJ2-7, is EAGVAQSPRYKIIEKRQSVAFWCNPISGHATLYWYQQILGQGPKLLIQFQNNGVVDDSQLPKDRFSAERLKGVDSTLKIQPAKLEDSAVYLCASSLFVGQIYEQYFGPGTRLTVT.

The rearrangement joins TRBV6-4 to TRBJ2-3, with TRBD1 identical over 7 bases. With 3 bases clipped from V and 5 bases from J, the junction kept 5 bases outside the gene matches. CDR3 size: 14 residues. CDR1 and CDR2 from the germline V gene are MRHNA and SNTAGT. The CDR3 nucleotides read TGTGCCAGCAGTGAGGCAGGGGGAATAGATACGCAGTATTTT. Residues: CASSEAGGIDTQYF.

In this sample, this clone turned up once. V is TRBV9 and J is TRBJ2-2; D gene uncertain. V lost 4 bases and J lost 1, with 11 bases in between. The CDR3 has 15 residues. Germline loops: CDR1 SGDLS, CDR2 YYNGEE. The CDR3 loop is CASSQGIVNTGELFF. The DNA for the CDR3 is TGTGCCAGCAGCCAAGGGATAGTGAACACCGGGGAGCTGTTTTTT. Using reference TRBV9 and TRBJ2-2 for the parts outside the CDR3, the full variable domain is DSGVTQTPKHLITATGQRVTLRCSPRSGDLSVYWYQQSLDQGLQFLIQYYNGEERAKGNILERFSAQQFPDLHSELNLSSLELGDSALYFCASSQGIVNTGELFFGEGSRLTVL.